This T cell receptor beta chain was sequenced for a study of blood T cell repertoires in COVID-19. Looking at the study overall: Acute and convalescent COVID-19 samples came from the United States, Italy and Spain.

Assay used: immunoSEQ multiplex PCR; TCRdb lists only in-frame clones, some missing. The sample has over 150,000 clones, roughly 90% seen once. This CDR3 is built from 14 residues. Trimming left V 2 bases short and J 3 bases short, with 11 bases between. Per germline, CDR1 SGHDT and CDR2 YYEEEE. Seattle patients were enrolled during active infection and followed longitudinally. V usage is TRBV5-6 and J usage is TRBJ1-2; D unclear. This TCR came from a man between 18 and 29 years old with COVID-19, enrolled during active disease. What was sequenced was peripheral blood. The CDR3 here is CASSLGRSYYGYTF. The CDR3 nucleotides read TGTGCCAGCAGCTTAGGCAGGTCTTACTATGGCTACACCTTC. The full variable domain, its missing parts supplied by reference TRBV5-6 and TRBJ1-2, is DAGVTQSPTHLIKTRGQQVTLRCSPKSGHDTVSWYQQALGQGPQFIFQYYEEEERQRGNFPDRFSGHQFPNYSSELNVNALLLGDSALYLCASSLGRSYYGYTFGSGTRLTVV.